Shown below are 18 T cell receptor beta chains from a single sample sequenced in a study of CD8 T cells in ankylosing spondylitis. Via MiXCR, TCRdb re-called the 5' RACE reads, giving one row per CDR3 protein. The sample consists of about 310,000 distinct CDR3 sequences, roughly 20% of them appearing once. Sequencing used blood, either unsorted or a sorted T cell fraction (not recorded which). These receptor sequences come from a female donor with ankylosing spondylitis or in good health (not recorded which).

The sample holds a few counts of this clonotype. The V gene is TRBV2, the J gene TRBJ2-1, with 8 positions matching TRBD2. This CDR3 is 17 amino acids long. J lost 6 bases, V lost 2 bases, and 12 bases had no gene match. Germline V lookup: CDR1 SNHLY, CDR2 FYNNEI. The CDR3 loop is CASSENKAGRALNEQFF. The CDR3, as DNA: TGTGCCAGCAGTGAAAATAAGGCCGGGAGGGCCCTCAATGAGCAGTTCTTC. Variable domain in full (rest from reference TRBV2 and TRBJ2-1): EPEVTQTPSHQVTQMGQEVILRCVPISNHLYFYWYRQILGQKVEFLVSFYNNEISEKSEIFDDQFSVERPDGSNFTLKIRSTKLEDSAMYFCASSENKAGRALNEQFFGPGTRLTVL.

The CDR3 nucleotides read TGCGCCAGCAGCCAAGATCCGGGGGCAGAGTACGAGCAGTACTTC. The encoded protein is CASSQDPGAEYEQYF. The V gene is TRBV4-3, the J gene TRBJ2-7; the D gene could be TRBD1 or TRBD2 (6 bases each). Germline CDR1 is LGHNA and CDR2 is YSLEER. The CDR3 covers 15 residues. V was shortened by 0 bases and J by 4 bases, with 13 bases between the two germline ends.

This clonotype has more than one count but fewer than ten. This chain links TRBV5-1 with TRBJ1-1, with a possible D match to TRBD1 (5 bases). The CDR3 covers 14 residues. Germline V CDR1 and CDR2: SGHRS, YFSETQ. Trimming stripped 1 base from V and 3 bases from J, with 10 bases between. The CDR3, as DNA: TGCGCCAGCAGCTTGCCGGGGACCTACACTGAAGCTTTCTTT. Its translation: CASSLPGTYTEAFF.

This clonotype was observed a few times. The chain carries TRBV11-2 and TRBJ2-3; 12 nucleotides line up with TRBD2. Germline lookup yields CDR1 SGHAT and CDR2 FQNNGV. The CDR3 is made up of 17 amino acids. V was pared by 5 bases and J by 5 bases, with 11 bases of the junction left unmatched. The CDR3 DNA reads as TGTGCCAGCAGCGCACATGATACTAGCGGGAGGAGAGATACGCAGTATTTT. Protein: CASSAHDTSGRRDTQYF.

V and J are TRBV4-3 and TRBJ2-1, with a weak D call TRBD2 (5 bases). V was pared by 0 bases and J by 9 bases, with 12 bases between. Per germline, CDR1 LGHNA and CDR2 YSLEER. The CDR3 is 14 amino acids. Here the CDR3 DNA reads TGCGCCAGCAGCCAAGAAGCAGGACTCCGTGAGCAGTTCTTC. It specifies CASSQEAGLREQFF.

This clonotype has only a few counts. The chain joins TRBV7-8 to TRBJ2-3, with D maybe TRBD2 (6 bases). V shed 2 bases and J shed 0 bases, with 12 bases lying between them. Per the germline V gene, CDR1 is SGHVS and CDR2 is FQNEAQ. There are 16 residues in the CDR3. CDR3 protein: CASSLWASDSTDTQYF. DNA of the CDR3: TGTGCCAGCAGCTTATGGGCTAGCGACAGCACAGATACGCAGTATTTT.

This clonotype was detected ten times or more. The V gene is TRBV20-1, the J gene TRBJ2-3, with D unresolved. The CDR3 is 13 amino acids. Germline V gene lookup returns CDR1 DFQATT and CDR2 SNEGSKA (reference sequence). The V and J ends lost 3 bases and 3 bases respectively, with 10 bases between them. Written as DNA, the CDR3 is TGCAGTGCTAGGTCTGGTGGGACAGATACGCAGTATTTT. Translating it yields CSARSGGTDTQYF.

V and J are TRBV12-3 or TRBV12-4 and TRBJ1-2, with D possibly TRBD1 on 5 matching bases. The CDR3 loop spans 14 amino acids. Trimming shortened V by 7 bases and J by 0 bases, and 12 bases separated the two germline ends. The CDR3 sequence: CASKPTVPNYGYTF. CDR3 nucleotide sequence: TGTGCCAGCAAACCGACAGTCCCTAACTATGGCTACACCTTC.

This clonotype was seen ten or more times. The CDR3 reads CASSLAAGGRREKLFF. The CDR3 bases are TGTGCCAGCAGCTTAGCGGCCGGGGGGCGCCGTGAAAAACTGTTTTTT. This sequence joins TRBV7-6 and TRBJ1-4; the D gene is possibly TRBD1 (6 bases). The V end was cut by 0 bases, the J end by 7 bases, with 15 bases between. Germline V CDR1 and CDR2: SGHVS, FNYEAQ. CDR3 length equals 16 residues.

This chain joins TRBV10-3 and TRBJ1-1; the D is unclear. The CDR3 consists of 15 residues. CDR1 is ENHRY, CDR2 SYGVKD, per germline. V lost 2 bases, J lost 4 bases, and 14 bases lay in between. The CDR3 coding sequence is TGTGCCATCAGTGAGGGGAGGGAGATGGTCACTGAAGCTTTCTTT. Protein sequence: CAISEGREMVTEAFF.

The V gene is TRBV7-2, the J gene TRBJ2-1; 7 bases are a match to TRBD2. From germline, CDR1 is SGHTA and CDR2 FQGNSA. The V and J ends lost 4 bases and 6 bases, in that order; junction bases with no gene match: 6. The CDR3 extends over 14 amino acids. The CDR3 nucleotides read TGTGCCAGCAGCTCTTTCAGCGGGATCAATGAGCAGTTCTTC. Its translation: CASSSFSGINEQFF.

The V call is TRBV20-1, the J call TRBJ2-3, with TRBD1 as a possible D gene (6 bases). The V end lost 5 bases, the J end lost 6 bases, and 15 bases lay between the germline ends. The germline CDR1 and CDR2 sequences are DFQATT and SNEGSKA (reference sequence). This CDR3 is 13 amino acids long. CDR3 amino acids: CSARDMVVDTQYF. The CDR3 DNA is TGCAGTGCTCGGGACATGGTGGTGGATACGCAGTATTTT.

The chain employs TRBV28 and TRBJ2-1; 9 nucleotides match TRBD2. The J segment lost 7 bases and the V segment lost 7 bases, leaving 11 bases of the junction unmatched. CDR1 is MDHEN and CDR2 is SYDVKM in the germline V gene. The CDR3 totals 15 residues. CDR3 sequence reads: CASTQLAGVRNEQFF. Written as DNA, the CDR3 is TGTGCCAGCACTCAACTAGCGGGTGTCAGAAATGAGCAGTTCTTC.

The genes are TRBV20-1 and TRBJ2-5; 8 positions agree with TRBD2. The germline gives CDR1 DFQATT, CDR2 SNEGSKA (reference sequence). CDR3 size: 13 residues. V shed 6 bases and J 4 bases; nucleotides not matched to a gene: 7. The CDR3 region has the DNA TGCAGTGCCGTGTCTCGGGGGGGAGAGACCCAGTACTTC. Its translation is CSAVSRGGETQYF.

The J gene is TRBJ1-6, the V gene TRBV28; 9 nucleotides agree with TRBD1. CDR1 MDHEN and CDR2 SYDVKM come from the germline V gene. The CDR3 extends over 14 amino acids. The J segment lost 10 bases and the V segment lost 7 bases, leaving 8 bases of the junction unmatched. The CDR3 loop is CASNLDRGGSPLHF. The CDR3, as DNA: TGTGCCAGCAACTTGGACAGGGGAGGCTCACCCCTCCACTTT.

The rearrangement links TRBV7-2 to TRBJ2-5; D may be TRBD1 (7 bases). Per germline, CDR1 SGHTA and CDR2 FQGNSA. The CDR3 contains 14 residues. The ends were cut back, 3 bases at V and 5 bases at J, with 13 bases in the middle. CDR3 residues: CASSFRTGGETQYF. The CDR3 coding sequence is TGTGCCAGCAGCTTCCGGACAGGAGGGGAGACCCAGTACTTC.

Only a few counts were recorded for this clonotype. The CDR3 sequence: CASSQDGDSGNTIYF. CDR3 nucleotide sequence: TGTGCCAGCAGCCAGGACGGTGACTCTGGAAACACCATATATTTT. The V call is TRBV7-2, the J call TRBJ1-3; D gene unclear. V gave up 5 bases and J gave up 0 bases, with 11 bases separating them. This CDR3 spans 15 amino acids. Germline V gene sequence: CDR1 SGHTA, CDR2 FQGNSA. Full variable domain (outside the CDR3, taken from reference TRBV7-2 and TRBJ1-3): GAGVSQSPSNKVTEKGKDVELRCDPISGHTALYWYRQSLGQGLEFLIYFQGNSAPDKSGLPSDRFSAERTGGSVSTLTIQRTQQEDSAVYLCASSQDGDSGNTIYFGEGSWLTVV.

The V and J genes are TRBV19 and TRBJ1-2; perhaps TRBD1 as D (5 bases). Germline lookup yields CDR1 LNHDA and CDR2 SQIVND (reference sequence). The V gene lost 7 bases and the J gene lost 3 bases, with 12 bases spanning the gap. The CDR3 is 13 residues long. In DNA form, the CDR3 reads TGTGCCAGTAATCCCCCGGGGGACTATGGCTACACCTTC. It codes for CASNPPGDYGYTF.